The next 13 T cell receptor beta chains were all read from a single sample in a study of shared clonotypes between healthy human individuals. TCRdb's table, derived via immunoSEQ multiplex PCR, lists solely in-frame clones and lacks some. In the table there are about 87,000 clones, 40% to 55% of which are singletons. Specimen: PBMCs. The receptors here all came from a woman between 35 and 50 years old in good health. Some clones in this sample may be carry-over from other donors' samples.

The sample holds one count of this clone. The rearrangement joins TRBV5-1 to TRBJ2-5, with 7 bases matching TRBD2. Germline-derived CDR1 and CDR2 are SGHRS and YFSETQ. The CDR3 consists of 14 residues. V shed 4 bases, J shed 5 bases, and the junction held 8 bases outside the gene matches. The CDR3 sequence: CASSPGLGSETQYF. The CDR3, as DNA: TGCGCCAGCAGCCCTGGACTAGGATCGGAGACCCAGTACTTC.

In its sample, this clone is medium-sized. The V and J genes are TRBV9 and TRBJ2-7, with D hard to call. This CDR3 is 14 amino acids long. Trimming removed 1 base from V and 0 bases from J, with 8 bases in between. The germline gives CDR1 SGDLS, CDR2 YYNGEE. The CDR3 DNA is TGTGCCAGCAGCGTATCAACTGCCTCCTACGAGCAGTACTTC. Translation gives CASSVSTASYEQYF.

The chain couples TRBV7-8 to TRBJ2-7; 11 bases are shared with TRBD2. V gave up 2 bases and J gave up 5 bases; unmatched junction bases: 8. This CDR3 spans 16 amino acids. The V gene's germline CDR1 is SGHVS and CDR2 FQNEAQ. For the CDR3, the DNA is TGTGCCAGCAGCTTAAGGCAGACTAGCGGGAAGGACGAGCAGTACTTC. It specifies CASSLRQTSGKDEQYF.

This sequence joins TRBV28 and TRBJ2-1; no definite D call. The CDR3 runs 17 residues. V lost 4 bases and J 3 bases, leaving 19 bases between the germline ends. CDR1 is MDHEN and CDR2 is SYDVKM in the germline V gene. CDR3 loop: CASSSTTSGRSYNEQFF. The CDR3 region has the DNA TGTGCCAGCAGTTCCACTACGTCAGGTCGGAGCTACAATGAGCAGTTCTTC.

This clone turned up a few times. This sequence joins TRBV27 and TRBJ2-4; the D gene is possibly TRBD1 (6 bases). Per germline, CDR1 MNHEY and CDR2 SMNVEV (reference sequence). This CDR3 spans 13 amino acids. The germline V and J ends were trimmed by 4 bases and 6 bases, with 10 bases remaining between them. CDR3 coding DNA: TGTGCCAGCAGTTCCGACAGGTTAAACATTCAGTACTTC. It translates to CASSSDRLNIQYF.

The table lists this clone with a few counts. This chain uses TRBV11-2 with TRBJ2-5; 7 bases are shared with TRBD2. CDR1 is SGHAT and CDR2 is FQNNGV in the germline V gene. The CDR3 totals 14 residues. V gave up 2 bases and J gave up 5 bases; unmatched junction bases: 5. The CDR3 DNA follows: TGTGCCAGCAGCTTAAGCGGGAACGCGGAGACCCAGTACTTC. Its translation: CASSLSGNAETQYF.

The table lists this clone with many counts. The genes are TRBV9 and TRBJ1-2; TRBD1 matches 7 bases. CDR3 length: 14 amino acids. The V gene end was trimmed by 4 bases and the J gene end by 4 bases; junction bases not matched to a gene: 7. Germline values: CDR1 SGDLS, CDR2 YYNGEE. The DNA for the CDR3 is TGTGCCAGCAGCCCAGGACAGGCCCCCTATGGCTACACCTTC. It is translated as CASSPGQAPYGYTF.

The J gene is TRBJ2-1, the V gene TRBV15; the D gene is possibly TRBD2 (6 bases). This CDR3 is 15 amino acids long. Germline V gene sequence: CDR1 LNHNV, CDR2 YYDKDF (reference sequence). V was pared by 3 bases and J by 8 bases, with 17 bases between. CDR3 sequence reads: CATSRTGVAFDEQFF. In nucleotides, the CDR3 is TGTGCCACCAGCAGGACGGGGGTAGCGTTCGATGAGCAGTTCTTC.

This clone was detected many times. The CDR3 region has the DNA TGTGCCAGCACCCTCGACGGCTACTGGTACGAGCAGTACTTC. As protein: CASTLDGYWYEQYF. The chain uses TRBV6-1 and TRBJ2-7; D is unresolved. CDR3 length: 14 residues. V gave up 7 bases and J gave up 4 bases, with 17 bases separating them. CDR1 is MNHNS, CDR2 SASEGT, per germline.

The genes are TRBV6-6 and TRBJ2-7; D uncertain. The CDR3 covers 13 residues. V was shortened by 5 bases and J by 2 bases, with 10 bases between the two germline ends. Germline V CDR1 and CDR2: MNHNY, SVGAGI (reference sequence). For the CDR3, the DNA is TGTGCCAGCAGTGGCGGCAGCACCTACGAGCAGTACTTC. This sequence encodes CASSGGSTYEQYF.

This clone was counted ten times or more. The chain recombines TRBV11-3 with TRBJ2-1; 9 nucleotides agree with TRBD2. The CDR3 contains 15 residues. Germline-derived CDR1 and CDR2 are SGHNT and YENEEA. V dropped 5 bases and J dropped 7; count of bases not matched to a gene: 9. As DNA, the CDR3 is TGTGCCAGCAGCACCGGGACTAGCTCCTCGAATGAGCAGTTCTTC. It translates to CASSTGTSSSNEQFF.

This clone was counted at least ten times. DNA for the CDR3: TGTGCCAGCCATGACGGGCTTTATGGCTACACCTTC. It yields the protein CASHDGLYGYTF. The chain is built from TRBV27 and TRBJ1-2, with D uncertain. There are 12 residues in the CDR3. Germline CDR1 reads MNHEY; CDR2 reads SMNVEV (reference sequence). V dropped 8 bases and J dropped 5 bases, with 12 bases sitting between them.

This clone was observed at least ten times. The rearrangement links TRBV30 to TRBJ2-7; the match to TRBD1 covers 8 bases. CDR1 is GTSNPN and CDR2 is SVGIG in the germline V gene (reference sequence). V was pared by 6 bases and J by 6 bases, with 16 bases of the junction left unmatched. CDR3 length: 15 residues. In DNA form, the CDR3 reads TGTGCCTGCAACCAAATGGCCTCAGGGGGCGGCGAGCAGTACTTC. It translates to CACNQMASGGGEQYF.